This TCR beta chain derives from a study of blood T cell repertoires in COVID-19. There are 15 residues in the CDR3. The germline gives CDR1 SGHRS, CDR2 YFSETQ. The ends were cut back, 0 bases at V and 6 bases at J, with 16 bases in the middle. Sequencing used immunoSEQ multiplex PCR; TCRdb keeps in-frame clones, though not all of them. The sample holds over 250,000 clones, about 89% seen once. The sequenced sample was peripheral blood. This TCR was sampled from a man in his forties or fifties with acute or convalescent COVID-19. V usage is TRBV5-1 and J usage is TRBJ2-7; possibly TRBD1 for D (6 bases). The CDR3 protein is CASSLDHQGKGEQYF. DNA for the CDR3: TGCGCCAGCAGCTTGGACCATCAGGGGAAGGGCGAGCAGTACTTC. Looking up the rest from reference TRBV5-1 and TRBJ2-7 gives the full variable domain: KAGVTQTPRYLIKTRGQQVTLSCSPISGHRSVSWYQQTPGQGLQFLFEYFSETQRNKGNFPGRFSGRQFSNSRSEMNVSTLELGDSALYLCASSLDHQGKGEQYFGPGTRLTVT.